The 30 T cell receptor beta chains in this list originate from one sample, sequenced in a study of CD8 T cells in Susac syndrome. After extraction with the RNeasy kit, about 0.45 to 1 ug of the RNA was reverse transcribed using random hexamers. TCRdb recomputed calls from the immunoSEQ multiplex PCR reads with MiXCR, one row per CDR3 protein. The sample includes some 130,000 distinct CDR3 sequences, around 86% of them seen just once. The sequencing sample was made of CD8+ T cells from PBMCs. These receptors came from a human donor with multiple sclerosis.

The gene calls are TRBV2 and TRBJ2-2; no clear D. V lost 4 bases to trimming and J lost 2 bases, with 11 bases between them. The CDR3 runs 15 residues. From germline, CDR1 is SNHLY and CDR2 FYNNEI. The CDR3 region has the DNA TGTGCCAGCAGTGTCCGTCTCGCCAACACCGGGGAGCTGTTTTTT. Amino acid sequence: CASSVRLANTGELFF.

The rearrangement uses TRBV2 and TRBJ2-5; D gene unclear. CDR1 is SNHLY, CDR2 FYNNEI, per germline. Trimming pared 10 bases from V and 5 bases from J, leaving 20 bases between. The CDR3 runs 14 residues. The CDR3 reads CATFMGPGAETQYF. In DNA, the CDR3 is TGTGCCACCTTTATGGGTCCCGGTGCGGAGACCCAGTACTTC.

V and J are TRBV12-3 or TRBV12-4 and TRBJ1-1, with D uncertain. The CDR3 is 13 amino acids. Trimming took 3 bases from V and 11 from J, leaving 16 bases between them. CDR3 region: CASSFVVGEGAFF. In nucleotides, the CDR3 is TGTGCCAGCAGTTTTGTTGTTGGGGAGGGTGCTTTCTTT.

The V and J genes are TRBV30 and TRBJ1-1, with unresolved D. Deletions cut 1 base from V and 7 bases from J, with 7 bases between. The CDR3 has 11 residues. Germline lookup yields CDR1 GTSNPN and CDR2 SVGIG (reference sequence). CDR3 DNA: TGTGCCTGGAGTGCCGGGATTGAAGCTTTCTTT. As protein: CAWSAGIEAFF. The full variable domain, in which reference TRBV30 and TRBJ1-1 provide the parts outside the CDR3, is SQTIHQWPATLVQPVGSPLSLECTVEGTSNPNLYWYRQAAGRGLQLLFYSVGIGQISSEVPQNLSASRPQDRQFILSSKKLLLSDSGFYLCAWSAGIEAFFGQGTRLTVV.

The chain employs TRBV7-6 and TRBJ2-2; D is unresolved. Trimming left V 0 bases short and J 1 base short, with 12 bases between. Germline lookup yields CDR1 SGHVS and CDR2 FNYEAQ. The CDR3 is 17 residues long. In DNA form, the CDR3 reads TGTGCCAGCAGCTTAGCGTCTCTCGTTGTGAACACCGGGGAGCTGTTTTTT. It codes for CASSLASLVVNTGELFF.

The V call is TRBV2, the J call TRBJ2-1; no clear D. The germline V gene encodes CDR1 SNHLY and CDR2 FYNNEI. Trimming took 2 bases from V and 7 from J, leaving 12 bases between them. The CDR3 totals 14 residues. The DNA for the CDR3 is TGTGCCAGCAGTGAATATTCGGGTTTAAATGAGCAGTTCTTC. As protein: CASSEYSGLNEQFF.

This clonotype was detected many times. The V and J genes are TRBV5-8 and TRBJ2-7, with D unresolved. Germline CDR1 reads SGHTS; CDR2 reads YDEGEE. Trimming took 0 bases from V and 2 from J, leaving 9 bases between them. The CDR3 runs 14 residues. CDR3 nucleotide sequence: TGTGCCAGCAGCTTGGGTGGGCGAACCTACGAGCAGTACTTC. Translating it yields CASSLGGRTYEQYF.

This chain uses TRBV7-3 with TRBJ2-3; D call uncertain. Between the trimmed V and J ends, which lost 4 bases and 4 bases, there was a span of 12 bases. Germline V lookup: CDR1 SGHTA, CDR2 FQGTGA. The CDR3 contains 14 residues. The CDR3 DNA sequence: TGTGCCAGCAGCTCCTTAGGCGGATCAGATACGCAGTATTTT. Translating it yields CASSSLGGSDTQYF.

The chain links TRBV12-3 or TRBV12-4 to TRBJ2-1; the D is unclear. CDR3 length equals 16 residues. Trimming pared 5 bases from V and 4 bases from J, leaving 18 bases between. The CDR3 DNA sequence: TGTGCCAGCAGTGGACGACCAGCCAATACATACAATGAGCAGTTCTTC. Its translation is CASSGRPANTYNEQFF.

The rearrangement joins TRBV5-6 to TRBJ2-1; 11 bases fit TRBD2. CDR3 length: 15 residues. Germline values: CDR1 SGHDT, CDR2 YYEEEE. V lost 8 bases, J lost 2 bases, and 6 bases stayed unmatched. CDR3 nucleotide sequence: TGTGCCAGTCAGTTTAGCGGGAGGGCCTACAATGAGCAGTTCTTC. Its translation: CASQFSGRAYNEQFF.

J is TRBJ1-2 and V is TRBV7-6, with D unclear. Trimming left V 6 bases short and J 4 bases short, with 18 bases between. CDR3 length equals 15 residues. The V gene's germline CDR1 is SGHVS and CDR2 FNYEAQ. The CDR3 sequence is CASSLHPGTSYGYTF. In DNA form, the CDR3 reads TGTGCCAGCAGTTTGCACCCGGGCACCTCCTATGGCTACACCTTC.

The chain couples TRBV7-9 to TRBJ2-7, with D unclear. Trimming took 1 base from V and 4 from J, leaving 5 bases between them. The CDR3 length is 12 residues. Germline V gives CDR1 SEHNR, CDR2 FQNEAQ (reference sequence). The DNA of the CDR3 is TGTGCCAGCAGCTTAGGTAGATACGAGCAGTACTTC. This sequence encodes CASSLGRYEQYF.

With respect to this clonotype: A junction boundary mismatches the germline segment, possibly from a read error. The J gene is TRBJ2-5, the V gene TRBV7-7; 9 positions agree with TRBD1. Germline V gene lookup returns CDR1 SSHAT and CDR2 FNYEAQ (reference sequence). The CDR3 has 15 residues. The CDR3 sequence: CASSFGQGRGETQYF. In nucleotides, the CDR3 is TGTGCTAGCAGCTTCGGACAGGGGCGGGGAGAGACCCAGTACTTC. The full variable domain, rest sourced from reference TRBV7-7 and TRBJ2-5, is GAGVSQSPRYKVTKRGQDVTLRCDPISSHATLYWYQQALGQGPEFLTYFNYEAQPDKSGLPSDRFSAERPEGSISTLTIQRTEQRDSAMYRCASSFGQGRGETQYFGPGTRLLVL.

This CDR3 is CASSIEDLSNQPQHF. The CDR3 bases are TGTGCCAGTAGTATTGAGGACCTTAGCAATCAGCCCCAGCATTTT. The V gene is TRBV19, the J gene TRBJ1-5; D is uncertain. This CDR3 has 15 residues. Trimming took off 3 bases at V and 0 bases at J, with 9 bases between the two ends. CDR1 is LNHDA, CDR2 SQIVND, per germline (reference sequence).

CDR3: CASWGLRGKNIQYF. The CDR3, as DNA: TGTGCCAGCTGGGGCCTTCGGGGCAAAAACATTCAGTACTTC. The chain couples TRBV3-1 to TRBJ2-4; D is perhaps TRBD1 or TRBD2 (5 bases each). V lost 8 bases and J 3 bases, leaving 14 bases between the germline ends. CDR3 length: 14 residues. The germline V gene has CDR1 LGHDT and CDR2 YNNKEL (reference sequence).

This CDR3 is CASSRMGLAGGPYEQYV. DNA of the CDR3: TGTGCCAGCAGCAGGATGGGACTAGCGGGAGGACCTTACGAGCAGTACGTC. The V gene is TRBV21-1, the J gene TRBJ2-7; the DNA was not used to check the table's D call, TRBD2. TRBV21-1 counts as a pseudogene. This CDR3 is 17 amino acids long.

This clonotype was observed once. The chain recombines TRBV27 with TRBJ2-1; 10 bases are shared with TRBD1. V gave up 6 bases and J gave up 3 bases; unmatched junction bases: 5. This CDR3 is 15 amino acids long. Germline V lookup: CDR1 MNHEY, CDR2 SMNVEV (reference sequence). The CDR3 protein is CASSADRGNYNEQFF. CDR3 sequence (DNA): TGTGCCAGCAGCGCGGACAGGGGGAACTACAATGAGCAGTTCTTC.

The V and J genes are TRBV5-6 and TRBJ1-2; D may be TRBD1 (5 bases). The CDR3 totals 16 residues. The germline gives CDR1 SGHDT, CDR2 YYEEEE. With 0 bases removed from V and 6 bases from J, the gap between germline ends came to 18 bases. CDR3 sequence (DNA): TGTGCCAGCAGCTTGGGTATGGGGGAAAAGTTGGATGGCTACACCTTC. Translated: CASSLGMGEKLDGYTF.

The genes are TRBV5-1 and TRBJ2-7; 7 positions match TRBD2. The germline V gene has CDR1 SGHRS and CDR2 YFSETQ. The trim removed 7 bases at V and 2 bases at J, leaving 0 bases unmatched. The CDR3 contains 11 residues. The CDR3 DNA reads TGCGCCAGCGGGGGGGCCTACGAGCAGTACTTC. This translates into CASGGAYEQYF.

The chain has TRBV9 and TRBJ2-5, with 8 bases lining up with TRBD2. CDR3 length: 16 amino acids. Germline-derived CDR1 and CDR2 are SGDLS and YYNGEE. The V segment lost 0 bases and the J segment 4 bases; nucleotides outside the gene matches: 8. DNA for the CDR3: TGTGCCAGCAGCGTAGAATCCAGCGGGAGTACAGAGACCCAGTACTTC. The encoded protein is CASSVESSGSTETQYF.

This rearrangement joins TRBV13 to TRBJ2-5, with TRBD1 matching over 7 bases. V shed 5 bases and J 4 bases; nucleotides not matched to a gene: 7. The germline gives CDR1 PRHDT, CDR2 FYEKMQ (reference sequence). This CDR3 has 14 amino acids. The CDR3, as DNA: TGTGCCAGCAGCCATACAGGGGACCGAGAGACCCAGTACTTC. It translates to CASSHTGDRETQYF. The whole variable domain, remainder taken from reference TRBV13 and TRBJ2-5, is AAGVIQSPRHLIKEKRETATLKCYPIPRHDTVYWYQQGPGQDPQFLISFYEKMQSDKGSIPDRFSAQQFSDYHSELNMSSLELGDSALYFCASSHTGDRETQYFGPGTRLLVL.

V gene TRBV7-9 combines with J gene TRBJ1-2; D is uncertain. Germline assignment: CDR1 SEHNR and CDR2 FQNEAQ (reference sequence). The CDR3 has 14 residues. Trimming removed 1 base from V and 2 bases from J, with 8 bases in between. CDR3 protein: CASSLVSSNYGYTF. In nucleotides, the CDR3 is TGTGCCAGCAGCTTAGTGAGCAGCAACTATGGCTACACCTTC.

This clonotype has more than one count but fewer than ten. CDR3 sequence reads: CASSSGTGGYGNTIYF. CDR3 DNA sequence: TGTGCCAGCAGTTCCGGGACAGGGGGCTATGGAAACACCATATATTTT. The chain recombines TRBV27 with TRBJ1-3; 12 nucleotides match TRBD1. Germline CDR1 and CDR2: MNHEY and SMNVEV (reference sequence). The CDR3 contains 16 residues. The V gene end was trimmed by 4 bases and the J gene end by 3 bases; junction bases not matched to a gene: 4.

In its sample, this clonotype was seen once. The chain combines TRBV7-8 with TRBJ2-3, with TRBD2 as a possible D gene (5 bases). Deletions cut 6 bases from V and 1 base from J, with 14 bases between. Germline CDR1 is SGHVS and CDR2 is FQNEAQ. CDR3 length: 15 residues. The CDR3 spells CASSVLELGTDTQYF. In DNA form, the CDR3 reads TGTGCCAGCAGTGTACTAGAGCTCGGCACAGATACGCAGTATTTT.

The genes are TRBV6-5 and TRBJ1-1, with D possibly TRBD1 on 5 matching bases. Germline V gene lookup returns CDR1 MNHEY and CDR2 SVGAGI. Trimming removed 0 bases from V and 8 bases from J, with 19 bases in between. This CDR3 region has 16 residues. CDR3 residues: CASSYSRGAIGWEAFF. CDR3 nucleotide sequence: TGTGCCAGCAGTTACTCGAGAGGGGCTATAGGATGGGAAGCTTTCTTT.

V usage is TRBV12-3 or TRBV12-4 and J usage is TRBJ2-3, with D perhaps TRBD2 (5 bases). Trimming removed 3 bases at V and 4 bases at J, with 17 bases between. The CDR3 has 16 amino acids. Here the CDR3 reads CASSFHWLAGADTQYF. For the CDR3, the DNA is TGTGCCAGCAGTTTTCATTGGCTAGCAGGAGCAGATACGCAGTATTTT.

V usage is TRBV7-9 and J usage is TRBJ2-2; a possible D gene is TRBD1 (5 bases). The V gene's germline CDR1 is SEHNR and CDR2 FQNEAQ (reference sequence). The CDR3 consists of 15 residues. Trimming took 5 bases from V and 4 from J, leaving 14 bases between them. CDR3 amino acids: CASSIPQGGTGELFF. The CDR3 nucleotides are TGTGCCAGCAGCATTCCTCAGGGCGGCACCGGGGAGCTGTTTTTT.

The rearrangement joins TRBV6-2 or TRBV6-3 to TRBJ1-2; the D is unclear. Germline lookup yields CDR1 MNHEY and CDR2 SVGEGT. The ends were cut back, 4 bases at V and 0 bases at J, with 15 bases in the middle. The CDR3 is made up of 16 amino acids. CDR3 in DNA: TGTGCCAGCAGTTCGACTCTTGAGGGTCCTAACTATGGCTACACCTTC. Its protein product is CASSSTLEGPNYGYTF.

The V and J genes are TRBV9 and TRBJ2-2, with 8 positions matching TRBD2. The germline gives CDR1 SGDLS, CDR2 YYNGEE. V dropped 3 bases and J dropped 6; count of bases not matched to a gene: 4. This CDR3 has 14 amino acids. This CDR3 reads CASSDSGIPGELFF. In nucleotides, the CDR3 is TGTGCCAGCAGCGATAGCGGGATCCCCGGGGAGCTGTTTTTT.

V gene TRBV28 combines with J gene TRBJ2-5, with 9 bases that match TRBD1. The CDR3 has 16 amino acids. With 5 bases clipped from V and 2 bases from J, the junction kept 9 bases outside the gene matches. Germline V gives CDR1 MDHEN, CDR2 SYDVKM. The CDR3 DNA reads TGTGCCAGCAGTCCAAGGACAGGGGTTAATCAAGAGACCCAGTACTTC. It is translated as CASSPRTGVNQETQYF.